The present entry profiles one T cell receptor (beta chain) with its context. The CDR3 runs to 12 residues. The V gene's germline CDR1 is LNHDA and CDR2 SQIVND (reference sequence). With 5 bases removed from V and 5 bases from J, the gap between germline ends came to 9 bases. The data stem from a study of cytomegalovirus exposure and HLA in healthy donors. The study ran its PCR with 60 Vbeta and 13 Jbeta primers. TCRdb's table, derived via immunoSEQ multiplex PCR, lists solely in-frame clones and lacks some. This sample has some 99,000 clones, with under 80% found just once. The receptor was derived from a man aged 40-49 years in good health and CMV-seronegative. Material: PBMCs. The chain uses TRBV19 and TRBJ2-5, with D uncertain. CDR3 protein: CASSGPPETQYF. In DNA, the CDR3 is TGTGCCAGTAGTGGCCCCCCGGAGACCCAGTACTTC.